Below are 26 T cell receptor beta chains sequenced from a single sample in a study of cytomegalovirus exposure and HLA in healthy donors (dated by TCRdb to 2015 to 2018). The protocol used for the library was the immunoSEQ multiplex PCR assay. The multiplex PCR relied on a mix of 60 forward primers for TCR Vbeta segments and 13 reverse primers for TCR Jbeta segments. The source is immuneACCESS, and TCRdb retained only in-frame sequences with V and J called. Part of the clones is not carried over; for the studies checked, unresolved V genes explain less than half of this, and the remainder is unexplained. The sample contains roughly 150,000 clones, 9.4% of them found a single time. About 2% of the sample is held by the ten biggest clonotypes. Sequenced: PBMCs. The source is a male donor in good health and CMV-seronegative.

The chain links TRBV19 to TRBJ1-5; tentative D call: TRBD1 (6 bases). Trimming stripped 1 base from V and 11 bases from J, with 21 bases between. CDR3 length: 16 residues. The V gene's germline CDR1 is LNHDA and CDR2 SQIVND (reference sequence). The CDR3 loop is CASSIGVGGDGLAQHF. DNA of the CDR3: TGTGCCAGTAGTATAGGTGTAGGGGGGGATGGGCTAGCCCAGCATTTT.

The rearrangement uses TRBV23-1 and TRBJ1-4, with D uncertain. TRBV23-1 is an ORF, with its function uncertain. The ends were cut back, 6 bases at V and 7 bases at J, with 18 bases in the middle. The CDR3 runs 15 residues. In nucleotides, the CDR3 is TGCGCCAGCAGCCCCCCCGTGCAGGTTGGTGAAAAACTGTTTTTT. Its translation: CASSPPVQVGEKLFF.

This chain links TRBV5-4 with TRBJ1-4, with D maybe TRBD1 (6 bases). Germline CDR1 and CDR2: SGHNT and YYREEE (reference sequence). CDR3 size: 14 residues. The V end lost 4 bases, the J end lost 4 bases, and 11 bases lay between the germline ends. The CDR3 protein is CASSAWTDNEKLFF. For the CDR3, the DNA is TGTGCCAGCAGCGCATGGACAGATAATGAAAAACTGTTTTTT.

The chain uses TRBV4-2 and TRBJ2-7; 8 positions match TRBD2. CDR3 length: 16 residues. The germline gives CDR1 LGHNA, CDR2 YNFKEQ. After removal of 1 base from V and 2 bases from J, the junction contained 7 bases not matched to a gene. The CDR3 loop is CASSQGENGRAYEQYF. The DNA of the CDR3 is TGTGCCAGCAGCCAAGGGGAGAACGGGAGGGCCTACGAGCAGTACTTC.

V and J are TRBV4-3 and TRBJ2-7; D not certain. Germline loops: CDR1 LGHNA, CDR2 YSLEER. V lost 1 base and J 4 bases, leaving 17 bases between the germline ends. The CDR3 contains 16 residues. Here the CDR3 reads CASSQVIIAGKYEQYF. The DNA of the CDR3 is TGCGCCAGCAGCCAAGTTATAATCGCAGGAAAGTACGAGCAGTACTTC.

This clone was picked up a small number of times. This sequence joins TRBV28 and TRBJ1-2; perhaps TRBD1 as D (5 bases). There are 14 residues in the CDR3. V was cut by 5 bases and J by 6 bases, with 16 bases left in between. Germline V CDR1 and CDR2: MDHEN, SYDVKM. This CDR3 is CASSPSGLGNGYTF. The CDR3, as DNA: TGTGCCAGCAGTCCTTCGGGACTGGGAAATGGCTACACCTTC.

Only a few counts were recorded for this clone. This chain connects TRBV9 to TRBJ2-3, with 11 positions matching TRBD2. CDR3 length: 15 residues. Germline V gives CDR1 SGDLS, CDR2 YYNGEE. The junction had 7 bases not matched to a gene; V was cut back by 3 bases and J by 7 bases. This chain's CDR3 is CASSANGTSGNTQYF. In DNA, the CDR3 is TGTGCCAGCAGCGCTAACGGGACTAGCGGAAATACGCAGTATTTT.

The chain uses TRBV7-8 and TRBJ2-1; maybe TRBD2 (5 bases). The length of the CDR3 is 15 residues. Germline loops: CDR1 SGHVS, CDR2 FQNEAQ. The V end lost 3 bases, the J end lost 8 bases, and 17 bases lay between the germline ends. The DNA of the CDR3 is TGTGCCAGCAGCTTGGGCCGAACTAGAGTCGATGAGCAGTTCTTC. Translating it yields CASSLGRTRVDEQFF.

This chain uses TRBV7-9 with TRBJ2-2; perhaps TRBD2 as D (5 bases). The germline gives CDR1 SEHNR, CDR2 FQNEAQ (reference sequence). There are 15 residues in the CDR3. V was pared by 2 bases and J by 1 base, with 8 bases between. The CDR3 loop reads CASSLTGMNTGELFF. CDR3 nucleotide sequence: TGTGCCAGCAGCTTAACCGGGATGAACACCGGGGAGCTGTTTTTT. Variable domain in full (rest from reference TRBV7-9 and TRBJ2-2): DTGVSQNPRHKITKRGQNVTFRCDPISEHNRLYWYRQTLGQGPEFLTYFQNEAQLEKSRLLSDRFSAERPKGSFSTLEIQRTEQGDSAMYLCASSLTGMNTGELFFGEGSRLTVL.

This clone was observed a handful of times. The chain recombines TRBV11-2 with TRBJ2-7, with 7 bases that match TRBD2. CDR1 SGHAT and CDR2 FQNNGV come from the germline V gene. The CDR3 spans 14 residues. Germline trimming cut 3 bases from V and 1 base from J; bases unmatched to any gene: 3. The CDR3 coding sequence is TGTGCCAGCAGCTTGTGGGGGGGGTCCTACGAGCAGTACTTC. Encoded protein: CASSLWGGSYEQYF.

In its sample, this clone was seen a few times. The chain joins TRBV29-1 to TRBJ2-5, with D possibly matching TRBD2 (7 bases). The V gene lost 8 bases and the J gene lost 4 bases, with 17 bases spanning the gap. Germline CDR1 reads SQVTM; CDR2 reads ANQGSEA. The CDR3 contains 13 residues. The CDR3 nucleotides are TGCAGCTGCCGGGGGGCAATCGTAGAGACCCAGTACTTC. Amino acids: CSCRGAIVETQYF.

This clone was seen more than once but under ten times. The chain is built from TRBV5-1 and TRBJ1-1; possibly TRBD1 for D (5 bases). The CDR3 contains 14 residues. Deletions cut 3 bases from V and 4 bases from J, with 13 bases between. The germline CDR1 and CDR2 sequences are SGHRS and YFSETQ. The CDR3 DNA follows: TGCGCCAGCAGCTCGCCGGGGGATGGCACTGAAGCTTTCTTT. It is translated as CASSSPGDGTEAFF.

This clone was counted a few times. CDR3 protein: CATSTSTGRFADTQYF. The DNA for the CDR3 is TGTGCCACCAGCACCTCGACAGGAAGATTTGCAGATACGCAGTATTTT. The gene calls are TRBV15 and TRBJ2-3, with a tentative D call TRBD1 (6 bases). The CDR3 contains 16 residues. The ends were cut back, 4 bases at V and 4 bases at J, with 18 bases in the middle. Germline CDR1 is LNHNV and CDR2 is YYDKDF (reference sequence).

This clone was detected only a few times. The chain has TRBV4-3 and TRBJ2-3; 9 positions match TRBD2. Germline CDR1 and CDR2: LGHNA and YSLEER. This CDR3 contains 18 residues. V gave up 0 bases and J gave up 3 bases; unmatched junction bases: 10. Here the CDR3 DNA reads TGCGCCAGCAGCCAAGATCCTCCTAGCGGGGTGAGAACAGATACGCAGTATTTT. Its protein product is CASSQDPPSGVRTDTQYF.

CDR3 loop: CASSVDRGAGNQPQHF. The CDR3 DNA is TGTGCCAGTAGTGTCGACAGGGGTGCGGGCAATCAGCCCCAGCATTTT. This rearrangement joins TRBV19 to TRBJ1-5, with 8 bases matching TRBD1. Germline V CDR1 and CDR2: LNHDA, SQIVND (reference sequence). The CDR3 runs 16 residues. The junction had 8 bases not matched to a gene; V was cut back by 5 bases and J by 2 bases.

The chain is built from TRBV28 and TRBJ1-2, with 7 bases that match TRBD1. J lost 8 bases, V lost 5 bases, and 14 bases had no gene match. The CDR3 is 15 amino acids. Per germline, CDR1 MDHEN and CDR2 SYDVKM. The CDR3 loop reads CASSPDRAGDRGYTF. CDR3 bases: TGTGCCAGCAGTCCAGACAGGGCCGGCGATCGAGGCTACACCTTC.

This clone has more than one count but fewer than ten. The chain combines TRBV29-1 with TRBJ1-2; D is perhaps TRBD1 (6 bases). Between the trimmed V and J ends, which lost 7 bases and 1 base, there was a span of 25 bases. Germline V lookup: CDR1 SQVTM, CDR2 ANQGSEA. The CDR3 covers 17 residues. The DNA for the CDR3 is TGCAGCGCTTGGGGTCCCGGGACATCCGAATATAACTATGGCTACACCTTC. Translated, it gives CSAWGPGTSEYNYGYTF.

For this clone: This CDR3 is also generated by other DNA sequences in the sample. The rearrangement joins TRBV4-3 to TRBJ1-4; TRBD1 might be the D (5 bases). Germline V gives CDR1 LGHNA, CDR2 YSLEER. This CDR3 has 15 amino acids. Trimming removed 1 base at V and 13 bases at J, with 19 bases between. The CDR3: CASSQGWVRGRSLFF. The CDR3, as DNA: TGCGCCAGCAGCCAAGGATGGGTAAGGGGCCGGTCACTGTTTTTT.

The chain uses TRBV29-1 and TRBJ2-1; 11 bases are shared with TRBD1. V trimming: 1 base; J trimming: 4 bases; junction bases outside the gene matches: 9. The CDR3 is 17 residues long. The germline V gene encodes CDR1 SQVTM and CDR2 ANQGSEA. The CDR3 here is CSVEGGPGQGGYNEQFF. CDR3 in DNA: TGCAGCGTTGAAGGGGGACCGGGACAGGGGGGATACAATGAGCAGTTCTTC.

The chain has TRBV9 and TRBJ2-7; TRBD2 matches 10 bases. J lost 0 bases, V lost 4 bases, and 7 bases had no gene match. Germline CDR1 SGDLS, CDR2 YYNGEE. The CDR3 sequence is 16 residues long. CDR3 DNA: TGTGCCAGCAGCCCAACTAGCGGGACTTACTCCTACGAGCAGTACTTC. It yields the protein CASSPTSGTYSYEQYF.

This clone was seen a few times. The chain combines TRBV5-1 with TRBJ2-1; TRBD2 matches 9 bases. CDR1 SGHRS and CDR2 YFSETQ come from the germline V gene. CDR3 length: 16 amino acids. Unmatched junction bases numbered 2, after V lost 0 bases and J lost 1 base. CDR3 bases: TGCGCCAGCAGCTTGGCGCTAGCGGGGTCCTACAATGAGCAGTTCTTC. Translated, it gives CASSLALAGSYNEQFF.

This clone was seen only a few times. This sequence joins TRBV4-3 and TRBJ2-1; D not resolved. The CDR3 consists of 16 residues. V was cut by 0 bases and J by 2 bases, with 11 bases left in between. Germline loops: CDR1 LGHNA, CDR2 YSLEER. This chain's CDR3 is CASSQDSRGPYNEQFF. CDR3 DNA sequence: TGCGCCAGCAGCCAAGATTCCCGAGGCCCCTACAATGAGCAGTTCTTC.

J is TRBJ1-5 and V is TRBV19, with a weak D call TRBD1 (6 bases). The CDR3 loop spans 15 amino acids. Trimming left V 3 bases short and J 7 bases short, with 16 bases between. CDR1 is LNHDA, CDR2 SQIVND, per germline (reference sequence). CDR3: CASSMRVGGQQPQHF. In DNA, the CDR3 is TGTGCCAGTAGTATGAGGGTGGGGGGGCAACAGCCCCAGCATTTT.

In its sample, this clone was seen a few times. Other DNA sequences in this sample translate to the same CDR3. The chain combines TRBV19 with TRBJ1-1; D might be TRBD1 (5 bases). Trimming cost V 6 bases and J 0 bases, with 11 bases left between them. This CDR3 is built from 14 residues. CDR1 is LNHDA and CDR2 is SQIVND in the germline V gene (reference sequence). The CDR3 DNA follows: TGTGCCAGTAGGCGACAGAACATGAACACTGAAGCTTTCTTT. Amino acid sequence: CASRRQNMNTEAFF.

This clone was counted between two and nine times. For the CDR3, the DNA is TGTGCCAGCAGCTTAAGGTGGGCCGGGACAGAATTTGGAAACACCATATATTTT. It is translated as CASSLRWAGTEFGNTIYF. The genes are TRBV7-2 and TRBJ1-3, with 7 bases fitting TRBD1. The ends lost 2 bases at V and 3 bases at J; junction bases unmatched: 13. Germline loops: CDR1 SGHTA, CDR2 FQGNSA. This CDR3 contains 18 residues. The variable domain in full, completed from reference TRBV7-2 and TRBJ1-3, reads GAGVSQSPSNKVTEKGKDVELRCDPISGHTALYWYRQSLGQGLEFLIYFQGNSAPDKSGLPSDRFSAERTGGSVSTLTIQRTQQEDSAVYLCASSLRWAGTEFGNTIYFGEGSWLTVV.

V is TRBV19 and J is TRBJ2-3, with 9 bases aligning to TRBD1. Germline V CDR1 and CDR2: LNHDA, SQIVND (reference sequence). Trimming removed 2 bases from V and 5 bases from J; junction bases left unmatched: 8. The length of the CDR3 is 16 residues. The CDR3 DNA reads as TGTGCCAGTAGTATACCCGGGACAGGGAGAATAGATACGCAGTATTTT. It encodes CASSIPGTGRIDTQYF.